This TCR beta chain was sequenced during a study of T-cell reconstitution after alpha-beta-depleted transplantation in children. Notes on the study in general: Reportedly, only several hundred clones from non-depleted graft cells drove alpha-beta T-cell counts at about two months. Fresh T-cell production supplied most of the T-cell counts and diversity seen one year after transplant. The origin of high day-60 TCRbeta diversity in some patients lay in surviving recipient T cells and thymic progenitors.

On this clonotype itself: Its antigen is unknown.

CDR1 DFQATT and CDR2 SNEGSKA come from the germline V gene (reference sequence). V was cut by 5 bases and J by 8 bases, with 9 bases left in between. This CDR3 is 10 amino acids long. A TCRbeta library incorporating unique molecular identifiers was prepared. TCRdb independently ran MiXCR on the PCR reads; one entry per CDR3 protein. The data show 450,000 to 550,000 distinct CDR3 sequences, with approximately 10% seen just once and less than 15% held by the top ten. V is TRBV20-1 and J is TRBJ1-1; no clear D. The input for sequencing was PBMCs, mostly from graft donor cells, taken 180 days after TCRalphabeta/CD19-depleted stem cell transplant. The receptor comes from a female patient aged 2-9 years who had a stem cell transplant for aplastic anemia, so the T cells may come from the graft donor. CDR3 in DNA: TGCAGTGCTGCAAGGGAGGAAGCTTTCTTT. Its protein is CSAAREEAFF.